This T cell receptor beta chain was sequenced in a study of T cell responses to AZD1222 COVID-19 vaccine. Clones were sequenced by immunoSEQ multiplex PCR, and TCRdb holds only the in-frame ones, with some missing. The sample contains 150,000 to 200,000 clones, around 92% of which appear only once. V lost 6 bases to trimming and J lost 3 bases, with 5 bases between them. The CDR3 has 11 residues. The sequenced sample was peripheral blood, obtained 28 days after the second AZD1222 dose. This TCR derives from an adult who received the AZD1222 COVID-19 vaccine. V gene TRBV12-3 or TRBV12-4 combines with J gene TRBJ1-2; D gene ambiguous. The CDR3 loop reads CASSWDYGYTF. CDR3 nucleotides: TGTGCCAGCAGCTGGGACTATGGCTACACCTTC.